The 11 T cell receptor beta chains given below trace back to one sample, sequenced in a study of blood T cell repertoires in COVID-19. The table came from immunoSEQ multiplex PCR; TCRdb's copy has only in-frame clones and leaves some out. The data contain about 110,000 clones, under 90% of them singletons. Material: peripheral blood. The source is a woman aged 45-65 years with acute or convalescent COVID-19.

The V call is TRBV19, the J call TRBJ2-7; D might be TRBD1 (5 bases). CDR3 length: 12 amino acids. Germline V lookup: CDR1 LNHDA, CDR2 SQIVND (reference sequence). V lost 5 bases, J lost 10 bases, and 15 bases lay in between. In DNA, the CDR3 is TGTGCCAGTAGTCAAAACCCAGGGAACCAGTACTTC. Its translation is CASSQNPGNQYF.

This clone showed up just a few times. The chain links TRBV18 to TRBJ1-1; the match to TRBD1 covers 11 bases. Per germline, CDR1 KGHSH and CDR2 LQKENI. This CDR3 region has 17 residues. The ends lost 3 bases at V and 1 base at J; junction bases unmatched: 7. This CDR3 reads CASSPQRTGGPNTEAFF. CDR3 DNA: TGTGCCAGCTCACCTCAAAGGACAGGGGGCCCGAACACTGAAGCTTTCTTT.

This clone has only one observation. The J gene is TRBJ1-2, the V gene TRBV9; tentative D call: TRBD1 (5 bases). Trimming took 5 bases from V and 4 from J, leaving 15 bases between them. This CDR3 comprises 14 residues. CDR1 is SGDLS and CDR2 is YYNGEE in the germline V gene. The CDR3 protein is CASSAAGEGYGYTF. The CDR3 DNA follows: TGTGCCAGCAGTGCGGCGGGGGAGGGCTATGGCTACACCTTC.

The chain carries TRBV28 and TRBJ1-6, with no clear D. The V gene lost 6 bases and the J gene lost 10 bases, with 19 bases spanning the gap. The CDR3 is 15 amino acids. CDR1 and CDR2 from the germline V gene are MDHEN and SYDVKM. CDR3 bases: TGTGCCAGCAGGGAGGCCAGCCGGGTTGAATCACCCCTCCACTTT. It specifies CASREASRVESPLHF.

The CDR3 loop is CAWRSPKSEQFF. The CDR3, as DNA: TGTGCCTGGAGGTCCCCTAAGAGTGAGCAGTTCTTC. V gene TRBV30 combines with J gene TRBJ2-1; D gene unclear. This CDR3 has 12 amino acids. Germline CDR1 GTSNPN, CDR2 SVGIG (reference sequence). V was trimmed by 3 bases and J by 9 bases, leaving 12 bases between them.

The V gene is TRBV28, the J gene TRBJ2-1; possible D gene TRBD1, 5 bases. Deletions cut 6 bases from V and 6 bases from J, with 18 bases between. Germline-derived CDR1 and CDR2 are MDHEN and SYDVKM. The CDR3 length is 15 residues. CDR3 protein: CASSPVQGLRNEQFF. The DNA of the CDR3 is TGTGCCAGCAGCCCCGTCCAGGGCCTCCGCAATGAGCAGTTCTTC.

This chain uses TRBV5-4 with TRBJ1-3, with 9 bases matching TRBD1. The V gene's germline CDR1 is SGHNT and CDR2 YYREEE (reference sequence). V was clipped by 4 bases and J by 3 bases; unmatched bases: 5. This CDR3 comprises 15 residues. DNA of the CDR3: TGTGCCAGCAGCCGGGGACAGGGTAGTGGAAACACCATATATTTT. It specifies CASSRGQGSGNTIYF.

The chain recombines TRBV12-3 or TRBV12-4 with TRBJ1-2; no clear D. The CDR3 length is 13 residues. V dropped 6 bases and J dropped 6 bases, with 14 bases sitting between them. The CDR3 reads CASRGTLEDGYTF. For the CDR3, the DNA is TGTGCCAGCAGGGGTACCCTGGAGGATGGCTACACCTTC.

The CDR3 DNA sequence: TGTGCCAGCAAACGGTCCTCTTCCTACAATGAGCAGTTCTTC. The encoded protein is CASKRSSSYNEQFF. The rearrangement joins TRBV6-4 to TRBJ2-1; D unclear. V dropped 7 bases and J dropped 1 base, with 11 bases sitting between them. The germline gives CDR1 MRHNA, CDR2 SNTAGT. CDR3 length: 14 residues.

The rearrangement uses TRBV19 and TRBJ1-6; D is possibly TRBD1 (6 bases). Germline CDR1 and CDR2: LNHDA and SQIVND (reference sequence). The CDR3 extends over 16 amino acids. V lost 3 bases and J lost 6, with 15 bases in between. The CDR3 reads CASSIIEGHGNSPLHF. The CDR3 DNA follows: TGTGCCAGTAGTATCATCGAGGGACACGGTAATTCACCCCTCCACTTT. Complete variable domain (other parts from reference TRBV19 and TRBJ1-6): DGGITQSPKYLFRKEGQNVTLSCEQNLNHDAMYWYRQDPGQGLRLIYYSQIVNDFQKGDIAEGYSVSREKKESFPLTVTSAQKNPTAFYLCASSIIEGHGNSPLHFGNGTRLTVT.

The chain couples TRBV14 to TRBJ1-3; weak D call: TRBD1 (5 bases). The CDR3 is 13 amino acids. CDR1 SGHDN and CDR2 FVKESK come from the germline V gene. The V and J ends lost 3 bases and 3 bases respectively, with 6 bases between them. In nucleotides, the CDR3 is TGTGCCAGCAGCCAGGGGCTTGGAAACACCATATATTTT. It yields the protein CASSQGLGNTIYF.